The present T cell receptor beta chain was sequenced within a study of cytomegalovirus exposure and HLA in healthy donors. General study points: The study dropped some indistinguishable V segments, TRBV6-2 and TRBV6-3 among them.

Concerning this clone itself: Its antigen is not identified.

The PCR used 60 Vbeta and 13 Jbeta primers. Generated by immunoSEQ multiplex PCR, the TCRdb table keeps only in-frame clones and is missing some. This table has 150,000 to 200,000 clones, 70% to 85% appearing once. V lost 3 bases, J lost 5 bases, and 11 bases lay in between. This CDR3 has 13 residues. CDR1 and CDR2 (germline): SGHNT, YYREEE (reference sequence). This chain links TRBV5-4 with TRBJ1-1, with no clear D. This receptor was identified in a man in his fifties or sixties in good health and CMV-seropositive. Sequenced input: PBMCs. Written as DNA, the CDR3 is TGTGCCAGCAGCTCCCCGGGAGGAACTGAAGCTTTCTTT. Its translation is CASSSPGGTEAFF.